The sequence of this T cell receptor beta chain was determined in a study of read filtering for tumor transcriptome and immune sequencing. In the study overall: Per sample, TCR-region reads ranged about 4.05 to 10.27 million by IR-seq, roughly 80 to 1273 by RNA-seq.

Molecular barcoded adaptors covering alpha/delta and beta/gamma chains were used on 400 to 450 ng RNA. In TCRdb, the reads were re-called with MiXCR into one record per CDR3 protein. The sample lists about 61,000 distinct CDR3 sequences; nearly 20% were seen once. The CDR3 has 13 residues. The V end was cut by 5 bases, the J end by 5 bases, with 12 bases between. The germline V gene has CDR1 SNHLY and CDR2 FYNNEI. Every patient had bone marrow sampled while the disease was active. A word on this clonotype: What it binds is unknown.

Study observations and caveats: RNA-seq captured clonotypes less deeply and reliably than IR-seq.

The chain couples TRBV2 to TRBJ1-2; D unclear. Sequencing was performed on a population of CD138-negative cells sorted from bone marrow. This clonotype was sampled from a donor aged 40 or over with multiple myeloma. The CDR3 DNA reads as TGTGCCAGCAGTCCCAGGACCCTATATGGCTACACCTTC. This codes for CASSPRTLYGYTF.